The 9 T cell receptor beta chains below all came from one sample that was sequenced in a study of blood T cell repertoires in COVID-19. Profiled with immunoSEQ multiplex PCR; TCRdb holds only in-frame clones, not every one. The top ten clones hold 1.5% to 2% of a sample with over 300,000 clones, more than 70% of them seen once. Sequencing input: peripheral blood. Source of these receptors: a woman between 45 and 65 years old with acute or convalescent COVID-19.

The chain is built from TRBV4-2 and TRBJ2-7; 14 nucleotides align to TRBD2. V was pared by 1 base and J by 3 bases, with 2 bases of the junction left unmatched. This CDR3 spans 16 amino acids. Germline loops: CDR1 LGHNA, CDR2 YNFKEQ. CDR3 amino acids: CASSQGLAGGSYEQYF. CDR3 bases: TGTGCCAGCAGCCAAGGACTAGCGGGAGGGAGCTACGAGCAGTACTTC.

The chain uses TRBV6-2 or TRBV6-3 and TRBJ2-7; D ambiguous. This CDR3 region has 13 residues. V was pared by 4 bases and J by 3 bases, with 10 bases between. Germline V CDR1 and CDR2: MNHEY, SVGEGT. CDR3 sequence: CASSWAVGYEQYF. The CDR3 coding sequence is TGTGCCAGCAGTTGGGCAGTAGGCTACGAGCAGTACTTC.

The chain carries TRBV6-2 or TRBV6-3 and TRBJ2-7, with D perhaps matching TRBD2 (6 bases). In germline, CDR1 is MNHEY, CDR2 SVGEGT. V lost 5 bases to trimming and J lost 0 bases, with 14 bases between them. There are 15 residues in the CDR3. The DNA for the CDR3 is TGTGCCAGCAGTGGATCCCGGACTAACTCCTACGAGCAGTACTTC. It yields the protein CASSGSRTNSYEQYF.

The V call is TRBV7-8, the J call TRBJ2-1; 7 nucleotides align to TRBD2. The germline CDR1 and CDR2 sequences are SGHVS and FQNEAQ. The V segment lost 3 bases and the J segment 8 bases; nucleotides outside the gene matches: 4. There are 13 residues in the CDR3. The CDR3 region is CASSFSGGDEQFF. The DNA for the CDR3 is TGTGCCAGCAGCTTTTCTGGGGGGGATGAGCAGTTCTTC.

Only a few counts were recorded for this clone. The V call is TRBV19, the J call TRBJ1-4; a weak D match, TRBD1 (6 bases). Germline-derived CDR1 and CDR2 are LNHDA and SQIVND (reference sequence). The germline V and J ends were trimmed by 9 bases and 7 bases, with 15 bases remaining between them. The CDR3 loop spans 13 amino acids. The CDR3 DNA is TGTGCCAGCACACACAGGGATGTTGAAAAACTGTTTTTT. This sequence encodes CASTHRDVEKLFF.

The chain uses TRBV7-2 and TRBJ1-3; D may be TRBD1 (6 bases). The CDR3 spans 14 residues. Germline V lookup: CDR1 SGHTA, CDR2 FQGNSA. V was pared by 3 bases and J by 2 bases, with 8 bases between. CDR3 amino acids: CASSFSGAGNTIYF. As DNA, the CDR3 is TGTGCCAGCAGCTTTTCAGGGGCTGGAAACACCATATATTTT.

The J gene is TRBJ2-7, the V gene TRBV6-5, with TRBD1 identical over 8 bases. The CDR3 spans 15 residues. Germline-derived CDR1 and CDR2 are MNHEY and SVGAGI. With 6 bases clipped from V and 0 bases from J, the junction kept 7 bases outside the gene matches. CDR3 nucleotide sequence: TGTGCCAGCAGCCCCAGACAGGGGAGCTCCTACGAGCAGTACTTC. Its translation: CASSPRQGSSYEQYF.

The gene calls are TRBV9 and TRBJ2-2; D is unresolved. V was clipped by 1 base and J by 6 bases, with 13 bases between them. The CDR3 contains 15 residues. CDR1 is SGDLS and CDR2 is YYNGEE in the germline V gene. Here the CDR3 reads CASSVRTLSAGELFF. Here the CDR3 DNA reads TGTGCCAGCAGCGTACGAACGTTAAGCGCCGGGGAGCTGTTTTTT.

The chain is built from TRBV6-5 and TRBJ2-7; TRBD2 agrees at 7 bases. With V trimmed by 2 bases and J by 4 bases, 11 bases remained unmatched. Germline V gene data show CDR1 as MNHEY and CDR2 as SVGAGI. CDR3 length equals 16 residues. CDR3 sequence: CASSYQAGLGFYEQYF. The CDR3 DNA is TGTGCCAGCAGTTACCAAGCGGGACTTGGGTTTTACGAGCAGTACTTC.